A selection of T cell receptor beta chains follows, all from one sample in a study of cytomegalovirus exposure and HLA in healthy donors. Produced via immunoSEQ multiplex PCR; TCRdb's table is partial and in-frame only. The data show about 250,000 clones, roughly 84% seen once. Specimen: PBMCs. The receptors here all came from a man between 18 and 29 years old in good health and CMV-seropositive. CDR3s include the opening cysteine and the closing phenylalanine or tryptophan. A D gene is named only where the DNA matches it firmly. Size is stated for part of the rows, as once, few or many counts, or as a class when the clone is expanded.

J,size,V,D,DNA,CDR3
TRBJ2-7,NA,TRBV28,TRBD2,TGTGCCAGCAGTCGCCTAGCGGGTACCTACGAGCAGTACTTC,CASSRLAGTYEQYF
TRBJ2-4,NA,TRBV7-8,TRBD2,TGTGCCAGCAGCCAGACCGGGACTAGCGGGCGGGGGACCAAAAACATTCAGTACTTC,CASSQTGTSGRGTKNIQYF
TRBJ1-2,once,TRBV6-5,NA,TGTGCCAGCTCAGACTACTATGGCTACACCTTC,CASSDYYGYTF
TRBJ1-1,NA,TRBV27,NA,TGTGCCAGCAGTAAGGGACGGAACACTGAAGCTTTCTTT,CASSKGRNTEAFF
TRBJ1-2,NA,TRBV4-1,NA,TGCGCCAGCAGCCAAGATACTAGGGACGGCTACACCTTC,CASSQDTRDGYTF
TRBJ2-7,NA,TRBV4-3,TRBD2,TGCGCCAGCAGCCAGAGGACTAGCGGGGACCCCTACGAGCAGTACTTC,CASSQRTSGDPYEQYF
TRBJ2-3,NA,TRBV6-1,NA,TGTGCCAGCAGTGTAGCCTTAGCTAGCGGAGGGGGAAGCACAGATACGCAGTATTTT,CASSVALASGGGSTDTQYF
TRBJ1-3,NA,TRBV2,NA,TGTGCCAGCAGTGCTCGAGGCACCACTGGAAACACCATATATTTT,CASSARGTTGNTIYF
TRBJ1-4,NA,TRBV29-1,NA,TGCAGCGCAGGGGACAATGAAAAACTGTTTTTT,CSAGDNEKLFF
TRBJ2-7,NA,TRBV29-1,NA,TGCAGCGTCCAATCCACCTACTACGAGCAGTACTTC,CSVQSTYYEQYF
TRBJ2-2,NA,TRBV4-1,TRBD2,TGCGCCAGCAGCCAAGAGCCGGGAGGTCCGAACACCGGGGAGCTGTTTTTT,CASSQEPGGPNTGELFF
TRBJ1-2,NA,TRBV6-5,NA,TGTGCCAGCAGTCAAGGCTTAAACTATGGCTACACCTTC,CASSQGLNYGYTF
TRBJ1-4,once,TRBV4-1,TRBD1,TGCGCCAGCAGCCAAGAGGACAGGGAGGATGAAAAACTGTTTTTT,CASSQEDREDEKLFF
TRBJ2-3,once,TRBV27,NA,TGTGCCAGCAGTCCCCGGGACTGGGGCACAGATACGCAGTATTTT,CASSPRDWGTDTQYF
TRBJ1-1,once,TRBV13,TRBD1,TGTGCCAGCAGCTTAGGGGTTATTGACAGGGGAGCTTTCTTT,CASSLGVIDRGAFF
TRBJ2-7,NA,TRBV15,TRBD2,TGTGCCACCAGCAGAGGACTAGCGGGAGCCTACGAGCAGTACTTC,CATSRGLAGAYEQYF
TRBJ1-1,NA,TRBV27,TRBD1,TGTGCCAGCAGTTCCCTCATACCGGGACAGGGGGCCGGAACTGAAGCTTTCTTT,CASSSLIPGQGAGTEAFF
TRBJ2-5,NA,TRBV29-1,TRBD2,TGCAGCGTCCGATCTAGCGGCCAAGAGACCCAGTACTTC,CSVRSSGQETQYF
TRBJ1-2,NA,TRBV29-1,TRBD1,TGCAGCGTTGAAGGTTTTTCGATGGACAGGGACTATGGCTACACCTTC,CSVEGFSMDRDYGYTF
TRBJ1-4,NA,TRBV5-1,NA,TGCGCCAGCAGTTCGGGCTCAGGCGGTACTAATGAAAAACTGTTTTTT,CASSSGSGGTNEKLFF
TRBJ2-3,NA,TRBV7-2,NA,TGTGCCAGCAGCTTGGCTAGCCGATACACAGATACGCAGTATTTT,CASSLASRYTDTQYF
TRBJ1-2,NA,TRBV27,NA,TGTGCCAGCAGTTTTGGTCCATTCTATGGCTACACCTTC,CASSFGPFYGYTF
TRBJ2-1,NA,TRBV5-6,NA,TGTGCCAGCAACCCGGACAGTTACAATGAGCAGTTCTTC,CASNPDSYNEQFF
TRBJ1-1,few,TRBV11-2,NA,TGTGCCAGCAGCTCTACCTGGTCCGGCAGGGCTGAAACTGAAGCTTTCTTT,CASSSTWSGRAETEAFF
TRBJ1-2,once,TRBV5-6,TRBD1,TGTGCCAGCAGCTTGTGGCAGGGGGGAGGCTACACCTTC,CASSLWQGGGYTF